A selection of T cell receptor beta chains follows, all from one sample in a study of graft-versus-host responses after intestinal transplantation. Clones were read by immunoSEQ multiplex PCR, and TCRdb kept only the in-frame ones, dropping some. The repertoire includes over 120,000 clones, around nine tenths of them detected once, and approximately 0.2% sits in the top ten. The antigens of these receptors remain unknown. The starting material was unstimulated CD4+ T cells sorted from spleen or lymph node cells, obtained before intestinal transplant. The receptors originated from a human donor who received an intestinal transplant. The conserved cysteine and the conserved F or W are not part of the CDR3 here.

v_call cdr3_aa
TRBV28 ASSPGRGGNNEQF
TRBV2 ASSDREQY
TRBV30 AWRGRARDTRYEQY
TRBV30 AWSTGGNQPQH
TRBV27 ASSPVAGGPSTDTQY
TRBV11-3 ASSQVRDPILHEQY
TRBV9 ASSEQY
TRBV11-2 ASSFLPNQGKY
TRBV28 ASRMAGELTGELF
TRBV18 ASSPSGGADTQY
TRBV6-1 ASSQVTGQYYEQY
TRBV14 ASSQGWGRGVNEQF
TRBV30 AWSVPWDDGKTQY
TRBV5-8 ASSFRTVSNEQY
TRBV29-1 SPTGFETQY
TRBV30 AWIRGAYGYT
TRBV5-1 ASSLTGGRVDTIY
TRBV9 ASSVGPAGGREQY
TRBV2 ASTPDRLNTGELF
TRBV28 ASSWGQDIQY
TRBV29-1 SVAPRFSYEQY
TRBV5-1 ASSPASTSGRVHKF